In its sample, the clone carrying this T cell receptor (beta chain) was seen many times. What it binds is unknown. Then a second PCR, running roughly 6 to 11 cycles, was carried out with a sample-barcoded 5' primer and a J-beta primer mix. The authors tagged each cDNA molecule using a template-switch adaptor with 12 random nucleotides. TCRdb redid the calling of the 5' RACE reads with MiXCR, one entry per CDR3 protein. This table holds fewer than 800,000 distinct CDR3 sequences, around 32% found once. This sample was taken from a study of blood T cells in healthy people across ages. Study-wide results and caveats: Diversity figures derived from one million T cells were judged to underestimate the true value. Diversity of TCR beta per million T cells declined in a roughly linear way with age. It was found that TCR beta diversity correlated strongly with the percentage of naive T cells.

The V end was cut by 8 bases, the J end by 2 bases, with 14 bases between. The CDR3 extends over 14 amino acids. From germline, CDR1 is MNHNS and CDR2 SASEGT. This TCR derives from a woman over 75 in good health. Sequencing was carried out using blood. The chain combines TRBV6-1 with TRBJ2-3, with D maybe TRBD2 (5 bases). The CDR3, as DNA: TGTGCCAGCGGCCCCCGGGGTTCCACAGATACGCAGTATTTT. As protein: CASGPRGSTDTQYF.